This T cell receptor (beta chain) was sequenced during a study of T-cell memory formation after mild COVID-19. Overall study results and limits: CD4+ contracting clones were found mainly in CM and EM, and CD8+ ones in EMRA. Pre-infection memory contained some responding clones, which suggested that cross-reactive memory had joined.

As for this clonotype: Antigen unknown.

TCR alpha and TCR beta cDNA libraries with sample barcodes and UMIs came from 5'RACE using constant-segment primers. TCRdb processed the 5' RACE reads anew with MiXCR; each CDR3 protein has one entry. This sample has approximately 290,000 distinct CDR3 sequences, with approximately 16% found just once. The V end lost 0 bases, the J end lost 3 bases, and 11 bases lay between the germline ends. Looked up from germline, CDR1 is MGHRA and CDR2 is YSYEKL. The CDR3 contains 15 residues. The rearrangement uses TRBV4-1 and TRBJ1-2; weak D call: TRBD1 (5 bases). Sequencing was carried out using PBMCs or a T cell subset sorted from them (not recorded which). The TCR comes from a man aged 18 to 29 who had mild COVID-19 (a few samples of this study predate the infection). Cell type and time point are not known. In nucleotides, the CDR3 is TGCGCCAGCAGCCAAGATCCGGGGGAGGACTATGGCTACACCTTC. Protein product: CASSQDPGEDYGYTF.